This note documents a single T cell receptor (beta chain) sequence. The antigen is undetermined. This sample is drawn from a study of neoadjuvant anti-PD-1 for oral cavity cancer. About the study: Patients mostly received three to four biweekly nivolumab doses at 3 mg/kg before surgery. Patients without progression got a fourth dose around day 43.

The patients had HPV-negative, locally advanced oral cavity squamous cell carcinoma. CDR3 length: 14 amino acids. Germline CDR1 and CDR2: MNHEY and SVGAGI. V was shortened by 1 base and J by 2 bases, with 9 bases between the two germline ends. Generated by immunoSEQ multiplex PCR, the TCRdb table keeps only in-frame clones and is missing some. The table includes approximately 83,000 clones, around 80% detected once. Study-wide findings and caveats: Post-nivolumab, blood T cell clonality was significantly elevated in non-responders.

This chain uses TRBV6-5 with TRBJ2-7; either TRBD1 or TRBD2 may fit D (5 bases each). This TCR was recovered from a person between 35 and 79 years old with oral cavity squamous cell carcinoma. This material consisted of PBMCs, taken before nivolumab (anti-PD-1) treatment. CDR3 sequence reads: CASSYYGGTYEQYF. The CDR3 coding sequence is TGTGCCAGCAGTTACTATGGGGGAACCTACGAGCAGTACTTC.